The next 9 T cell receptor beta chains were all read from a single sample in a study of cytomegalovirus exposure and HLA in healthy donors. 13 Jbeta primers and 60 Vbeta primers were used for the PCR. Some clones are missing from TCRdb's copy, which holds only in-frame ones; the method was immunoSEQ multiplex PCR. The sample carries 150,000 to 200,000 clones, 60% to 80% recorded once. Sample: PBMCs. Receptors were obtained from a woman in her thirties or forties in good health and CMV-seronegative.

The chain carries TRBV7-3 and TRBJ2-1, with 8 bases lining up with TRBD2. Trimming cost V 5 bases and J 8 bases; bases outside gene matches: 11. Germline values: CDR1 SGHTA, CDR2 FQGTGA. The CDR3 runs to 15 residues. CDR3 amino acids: CASSRRTSTLDEQFF. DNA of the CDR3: TGTGCCAGCAGCCGCCGGACTAGCACATTGGATGAGCAGTTCTTC. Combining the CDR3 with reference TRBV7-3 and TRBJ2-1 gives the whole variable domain GAGVSQTPSNKVTEKGKYVELRCDPISGHTALYWYRQSLGQGPEFLIYFQGTGAADDSGLPNDRFFAVRPEGSVSTLKIQRTERGDSAVYLCASSRRTSTLDEQFFGPGTRLTVL.

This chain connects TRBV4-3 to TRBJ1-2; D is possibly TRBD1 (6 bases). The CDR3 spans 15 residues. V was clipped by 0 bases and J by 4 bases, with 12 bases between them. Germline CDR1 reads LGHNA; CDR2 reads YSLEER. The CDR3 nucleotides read TGCGCCAGCAGCCAAGATTCCAGGGGTTCCTATGGCTACACCTTC. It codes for CASSQDSRGSYGYTF.

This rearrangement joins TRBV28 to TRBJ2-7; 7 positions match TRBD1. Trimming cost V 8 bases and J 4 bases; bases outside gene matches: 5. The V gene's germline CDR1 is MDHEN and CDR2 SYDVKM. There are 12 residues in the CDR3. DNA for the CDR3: TGTGCCAGCCACCACAGGGGTTACGAGCAGTACTTC. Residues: CASHHRGYEQYF.

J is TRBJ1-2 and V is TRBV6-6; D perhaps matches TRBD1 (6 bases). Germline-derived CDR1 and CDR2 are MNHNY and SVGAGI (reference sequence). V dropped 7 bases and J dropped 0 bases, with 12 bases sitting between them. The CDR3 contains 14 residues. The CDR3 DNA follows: TGTGCCAGCACTCTAGGGGGGGCTAACTATGGCTACACCTTC. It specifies CASTLGGANYGYTF.

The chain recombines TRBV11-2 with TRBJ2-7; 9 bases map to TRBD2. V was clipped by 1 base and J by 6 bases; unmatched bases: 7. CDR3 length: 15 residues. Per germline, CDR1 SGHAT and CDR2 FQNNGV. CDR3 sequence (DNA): TGTGCCAGCAGCTTAGTATTCCTAGCGGGGCTCGAGCAGTACTTC. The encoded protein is CASSLVFLAGLEQYF.

In nucleotides, the CDR3 is TGTGCCAGCAGCCAAGTGCAGGGAGGCTATGGCTACACCTTC. It specifies CASSQVQGGYGYTF. This sequence joins TRBV14 and TRBJ1-2; tentatively, D is TRBD1 (5 bases). Germline V gives CDR1 SGHDN, CDR2 FVKESK. With 1 base removed from V and 4 bases from J, the gap between germline ends came to 10 bases. The CDR3 has 14 residues.

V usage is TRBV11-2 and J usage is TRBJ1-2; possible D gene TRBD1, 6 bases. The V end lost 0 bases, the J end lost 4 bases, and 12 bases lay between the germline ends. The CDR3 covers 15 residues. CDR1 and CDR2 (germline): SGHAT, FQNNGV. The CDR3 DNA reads TGTGCCAGCAGCTTAGAGGCCAGGGGTGCCTATGGCTACACCTTC. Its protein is CASSLEARGAYGYTF.

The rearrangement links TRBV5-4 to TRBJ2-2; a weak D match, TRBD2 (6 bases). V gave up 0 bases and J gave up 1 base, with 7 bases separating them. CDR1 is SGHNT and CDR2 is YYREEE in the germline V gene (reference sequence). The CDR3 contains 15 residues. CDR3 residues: CASSLAGVNTGELFF. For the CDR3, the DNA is TGTGCCAGCAGCTTGGCGGGAGTGAACACCGGGGAGCTGTTTTTT.

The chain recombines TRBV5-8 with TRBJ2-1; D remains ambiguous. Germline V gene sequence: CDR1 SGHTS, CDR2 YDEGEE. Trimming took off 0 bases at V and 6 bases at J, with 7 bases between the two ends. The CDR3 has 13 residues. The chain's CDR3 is CASSLDSFNEQFF. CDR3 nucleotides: TGTGCCAGCAGCTTGGACAGTTTCAATGAGCAGTTCTTC. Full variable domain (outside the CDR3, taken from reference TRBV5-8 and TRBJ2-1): EAGVTQSPTHLIKTRGQQATLRCSPISGHTSVYWYQQALGLGLQFLLWYDEGEERNRGNFPPRFSGRQFPNYSSELNVNALELEDSALYLCASSLDSFNEQFFGPGTRLTVL.